This T cell receptor (beta chain) was profiled in a study of shared clonotypes between healthy human individuals. About the study: Donors consisted of a couple of women and a few men between 18 and 49. General study points: Some naive CD4 clonotypes, 4% to 6%, turned up in common across a few donors. Non-shared clonotypes had lower generation probabilities than those shared by all four donors.

All of the donors resided in Nashville, Tennessee, and each was a Caucasian adult. V shed 3 bases and J shed 5 bases, with 11 bases lying between them. CDR1 is SGHRS, CDR2 YFSETQ, per germline. This CDR3 comprises 13 residues. Concerning this clone: What it binds is not known.

Assay: immunoSEQ multiplex PCR; the TCRdb copy retains only in-frame clones and omits some. The sample includes about 1.5 million clones, 95% to 97% seen only once; the top ten take 1.2%. The TCR was taken from a man between 25 and 39 years old in good health. Source material: naive CD4+ T cells sorted from blood. Subset here: CD45RA+ positively selected. The chain combines TRBV5-1 with TRBJ1-1; perhaps TRBD1 as D (5 bases). The CDR3, as DNA: TGCGCCAGCAGCTCTACGGGGGAAACTGAAGCTTTCTTT. Its protein is CASSSTGETEAFF.